This T cell receptor (beta chain) was recovered during a study of response to subunit inactivated influenza vaccine. Study-level points and caveats: The study's authors posited that every seasonal influenza vaccination enlists few new T cells.

TCRdb fed the RT-PCR reads into MiXCR, producing one record per CDR3 protein. The sample carries 300,000 to 350,000 distinct CDR3 sequences, 20% to 25% recorded once. Points on this clonotype: Its antigen is unknown.

Per germline, CDR1 SGHAT and CDR2 FQNNGV. The CDR3 has 15 residues. The ends lost 4 bases at V and 1 base at J; junction bases unmatched: 3. This material consisted of PBMCs from blood, taken less than 22 months after vaccination. The chain has TRBV11-2 and TRBJ2-5, with 10 bases aligning to TRBD2. This sequence was found in a man aged 45-69 years who received an inactivated influenza vaccine. The CDR3 region is CASSSSGGFQETQYF. The DNA of the CDR3 is TGTGCCAGCAGCTCTAGCGGGGGATTCCAAGAGACCCAGTACTTC.